The clone carrying this T cell receptor (beta chain) has just a few counts. The germline V gene encodes CDR1 SQVTM and CDR2 ANQGSEA. CDR3 length equals 15 residues. Deletions cut 5 bases from V and 0 bases from J, with 13 bases between. Arm-PCR with iRepertoire HTBI primers amplified the CDR3 regions for these TCR beta libraries. TCRdb re-derived calls from the multiplex PCR reads in MiXCR, one entry per CDR3 protein. Of a few hundred thousand distinct CDR3 sequences listed, roughly a quarter are singletons. This sample is drawn from a study of regulatory T cells in long-lasting Graves disease. Time point in this sample: persistent/refractory GD, antithyroid drugs over 5 years with positive TRAb. Following extraction of RNA from PBMCs, that RNA was used to make the TCR library.

The sequences come from peripheral blood mononuclear cells (PBMCs), collected when the disease was refractory, from a patient treated with antithyroid drugs. This chain connects TRBV29-1 to TRBJ1-4, with D maybe TRBD1 (5 bases). The sequence came from a female donor with Graves disease. The DNA of the CDR3 is TGCAGCGTTTCGTGGGACGGTGCAACTAATGAAAAACTGTTTTTT. Translation: CSVSWDGATNEKLFF.